This T cell receptor (beta chain) was captured by sequencing in a study of shared clonotypes between healthy human individuals (dated by TCRdb to 2020 to 2021). For context, the study as a whole: Two women and a few men aged 18 to 49 years were included in the cohort. Per donor, leukapheresis produced somewhere between about 0.9 and 10 billion PBMCs. Libraries were prepared and TCR repertoires were sequenced by different laboratories using diverse techniques, in order to increase sequencing depth and limit assay-specific biases. Blood TCR repertoires of roughly 5 healthy adults were deeply sequenced to estimate repertoire size and the extent of clonotype sharing between individuals. For each donor, three plates each were used for CD4 naive and CD4 memory, two plates were used for CD8 naive, and one plate was used for CD8 memory.

Using the deep immunoSEQ assay, TCR CDR3 regions were amplified from genomic DNA by multiplex PCR. Genomic DNA extracted from each cell subset was distributed evenly over all wells of several immunoSEQ 96-well plates, and each plate served as one replicate. For sorted subsets, 150 to 250 ng of genomic DNA, equivalent to around 29,000 T cell genomes, went into each replicate PCR. Purified libraries were measured with a Qubit 3.0 fluorometer, size-checked on a Bioanalyzer 2100, and measured again with the KAPA Library Quantification kit. Every immunoSEQ 96-well plate was sequenced on a dedicated single-read 150-cycle Illumina NextSeq 550 flow cell. As for how the authors treated the data: Because the immunoSEQ output held only junctional sequences and lacked quality scores, the filtering could not match the filtering applied to full-length reads. Sequences were annotated with PyIR, a Python wrapper for IgBLAST v1.9, and V/J genes and CDR3 were assigned using IMGT germline references. Reads with weak V/J assignments (E-value above 1e-6), missing CDR3, stop codons, out-of-frame junctions, or ambiguous translated residues were removed. V3J clonotypes were defined as sequences sharing an identical inferred V gene, J gene, and CDR3 amino acid sequence. To compute the percentage overlap between repertoires, the number of shared unique clonotypes was divided by the size of the smaller repertoire. Repertoire richness was assessed with RTK rarefaction, the Chao1 estimator, and Recon v2.1 estimates of unobserved clonotypes. Generation probabilities for all TCRbeta clonotypes obtained by the gDNA method from several donors were computed using OLGA. TCRdb stores this immuneACCESS table with in-frame sequences only. Part of the clones is absent; in the studies checked, under half of the shortfall reflects unresolved V genes, and no reason is known for the rest. V, J and clone size derive from that table, while D and trimming were established from the DNA sequence. Across this sample there are roughly 2.2 million clones, with 85% to 95% seen only once. The ten largest clones add up to more than 0.35% of the sample.

The research as a whole found: Roughly 5% of naive CD4, more than 3% of naive CD8, around 2.3% of memory CD4, and 0.4% of memory CD8 clonotypes were shared across several donors. Pairwise subsampling indicated that sequencing depth was expected to affect the degree of clonotype sharing among donors. Because the study included only a small number of donors, the genetic and exposure-history diversity represented was limited. Clonotypes shared by all four sorted-subset donors showed higher generation probabilities than non-shared clonotypes. Sampling was restricted to blood, and TCR repertoires in tissue are likely to differ from TCR repertoires in blood. Rarefaction of sorted-subset datasets indicated incomplete sequencing despite the large sequencing depth. Larger estimated clonotype richness was generally found for naive subsets than for memory subsets.

This clone was observed a single time. Its antigen target is currently unknown. No base-level quality is on record; no much larger clone is a single base apart. The sample carries other DNA sequences with the same CDR3. The junction shows trimming of 2 bases on V and 6 bases on J, plus 8 bases between the germline ends. The germline V gene supplies CDR1 SGDLS and CDR2 YYNGEE. The CDR3 starts with the cysteine, ends with the phenylalanine, and has 13 residues. CDR3 DNA only is kept here, 39 bases in frame from base 1. Donors were healthy HIV-negative adults with no recently reported acute infections or vaccinations. Every donor was a Caucasian adult residing in Nashville, Tennessee, USA. CD4+ T cells were enriched through magnetic negative selection, after which naive cells were positively selected on CD45RA and the remaining negative fraction served as the memory subset. Blood was collected by leukapheresis, and PBMCs were isolated by Ficoll-Histopaque density gradient centrifugation and then cryopreserved in liquid nitrogen vapor phase. Analytical flow cytometry was used to check the purity and quantity of every magnetically sorted T cell population. From each sorted fraction, genomic DNA was isolated and quantified by UV absorbance on a Nanodrop 2000c.

The clonotype was recovered from a man between 18 and 29 years old in good health. Some clones in this sample may be carry-over from other donors' samples. Material for sequencing was naive CD4+ T cells from PBMCs. The cell subset or site label here, explained by the study, means: CD45RA+ positively selected. The rearranged chain carries TRBV9 and TRBJ2-2; the D call is tentative, TRBD1 or TRBD2, as each matches 5 bases. CDR3 region: CASSVGVAGELFF. The DNA is TGTGCCAGCAGCGTGGGGGTGGCCGGGGAGCTGTTTTTT. With the rest looked up from the reference TRBV9 and TRBJ2-2 genes rather than sequenced, the full variable domain is DSGVTQTPKHLITATGQRVTLRCSPRSGDLSVYWYQQSLDQGLQFLIQYYNGEERAKGNILERFSAQQFPDLHSELNLSSLELGDSALYFCASSVGVAGELFFGEGSRLTVL.